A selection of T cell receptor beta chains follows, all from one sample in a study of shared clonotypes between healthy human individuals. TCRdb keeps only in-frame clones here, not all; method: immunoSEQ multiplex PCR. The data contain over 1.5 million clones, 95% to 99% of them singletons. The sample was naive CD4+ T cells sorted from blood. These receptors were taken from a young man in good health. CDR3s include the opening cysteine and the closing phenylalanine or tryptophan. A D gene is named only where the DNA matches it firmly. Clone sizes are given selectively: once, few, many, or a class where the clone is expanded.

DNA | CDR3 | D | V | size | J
TGCGCCAGCGGGAAGGGACTAGATCCCACAGAGACCCAGTACTTC | CASGKGLDPTETQYF | TRBD2 | TRBV5-1 | NA | TRBJ2-5
TGTGCCAGCAGTTTATCAGGGGGGACAGGGACCAGCAATCAGCCCCAGCATTTT | CASSLSGGTGTSNQPQHF | TRBD1 | TRBV27 | NA | TRBJ1-5
TGTGCCAGCAGCTTAGTGGGAATGAACACTGAAGCTTTCTTT | CASSLVGMNTEAFF | NA | TRBV7-8 | NA | TRBJ1-1
TGTGCCAGAAGCCCCGGCCCTTGGCCCCCAAACTACGAGCAGTACTTC | CARSPGPWPPNYEQYF | NA | TRBV7-5 | NA | TRBJ2-7
TGTGCCAGCAGCTTAGCGCTGGGGCTTGAAGCTTTCTTT | CASSLALGLEAFF | NA | TRBV7-2 | NA | TRBJ1-1
TGTGCCAGCAGGGAGGGACAGCTTCGGCCCCAGCATTTT | CASREGQLRPQHF | TRBD1 | TRBV2 | NA | TRBJ1-5
TGTGCCAGTAGGACCTCGACAGGGGGCTCATACGAGCAGTACTTC | CASRTSTGGSYEQYF | TRBD1 | TRBV19 | NA | TRBJ2-7
TGTGCCAGCAGTTACGGGACTTCCCGAGGCAATGAGCAGTTCTTC | CASSYGTSRGNEQFF | NA | TRBV6-6 | NA | TRBJ2-1
TGCGCCAGCAGCTCAGACCACACCGGGGAGCTGTTTTTT | CASSSDHTGELFF | NA | TRBV5-1 | NA | TRBJ2-2
TGTGCCAGCAGCCCCAGGGATGGGGAGACCCAGTACTTC | CASSPRDGETQYF | NA | TRBV6-5 | NA | TRBJ2-5
TGTGCCAGCAGCTCGGGACTAGCAAACGAGCAGTACTTC | CASSSGLANEQYF | TRBD2 | TRBV7-9 | NA | TRBJ2-7
TGTGCCAGCTCACCAATGGTAAGGAACACTGAAGCTTTCTTT | CASSPMVRNTEAFF | NA | TRBV18 | NA | TRBJ1-1
TGTGCCAGCAGCGTAGCGGGAGGGGGCTACGAGCAGTACTTC | CASSVAGGGYEQYF | TRBD2 | TRBV9 | NA | TRBJ2-7
TGTGCCAGCAGCCAGGGGCTAGGAACAGGACCCTCTGGGGCCAACGTCCTGACTTTC | CASSQGLGTGPSGANVLTF | NA | TRBV27 | NA | TRBJ2-6
TGTGCCAGCAGCTTAGTCTCAGGGGCTCAGCCCCAGCATTTT | CASSLVSGAQPQHF | NA | TRBV7-2 | NA | TRBJ1-5
TGTGCCAGCAGCTTAAACGGACCAAACACTGAAGCTTTCTTT | CASSLNGPNTEAFF | NA | TRBV7-3 | NA | TRBJ1-1
TGTGCCAGCAGCTTAGATTTCGAGCAGTACTTC | CASSLDFEQYF | NA | TRBV11-2 | NA | TRBJ2-7
TGTGCCAGCAGTTTGGGGGGGCCGGCCCACGAGCAGTACTTC | CASSLGGPAHEQYF | NA | TRBV28 | NA | TRBJ2-7
TGTGCCAGCAGCGTAAAGGGGAACACTGAAGCTTTCTTT | CASSVKGNTEAFF | NA | TRBV9 | few | TRBJ1-1
TGTGCCAGCAGCGCCAGGGAAACCTACGAGCAGTACTTC | CASSARETYEQYF | NA | TRBV5-5 | NA | TRBJ2-7
TGTGCCAGCAGCTTAGTTTCAACTAGCGGCTCCTACGAGCAGTACTTC | CASSLVSTSGSYEQYF | TRBD2 | TRBV7-2 | NA | TRBJ2-7
TGCGCCAGCAGCCACACCCTGGGACACACTGAAGCTTTCTTT | CASSHTLGHTEAFF | NA | TRBV5-1 | NA | TRBJ1-1
TGTGCCAGCAGCTTAGCGGCGGGAAAAGAGACCCAGTACTTC | CASSLAAGKETQYF | NA | TRBV7-6 | NA | TRBJ2-5
TGTGCCTGTCGGTTAGGCGGAACCACCTACGAGCAGTACTTC | CACRLGGTTYEQYF | NA | TRBV6-1 | NA | TRBJ2-7
TGCGCCAGCAGCCATCTAAAGGGTCAGTCCTACGAGCAGTACTTC | CASSHLKGQSYEQYF | NA | TRBV4-3 | NA | TRBJ2-7
TGTGCCAGTAGTATAGATCCCCGGGATACTAATGAAAAACTGTTTTTT | CASSIDPRDTNEKLFF | NA | TRBV19 | NA | TRBJ1-4
TGTGCCAGCAGTTTGCCGGGACAGGGGGTTAACTATGGCTACACCTTC | CASSLPGQGVNYGYTF | TRBD1 | TRBV11-2 | NA | TRBJ1-2
TGCAGGGTGACAGGGGAATTCTACAATGAGCAGTTCTTC | CRVTGEFYNEQFF | TRBD1 | TRBV29-1 | NA | TRBJ2-1
TGTGCCAGCCCCGGGGGACAGGGGAATGTACAAGAGACCCAGTACTTC | CASPGGQGNVQETQYF | TRBD1 | TRBV2 | once | TRBJ2-5
TGTGCCAGCAGCGTAACGGGCAGTAACTACGAGCAGTACTTC | CASSVTGSNYEQYF | NA | TRBV9 | NA | TRBJ2-7
TGTGCCAGCAGCCCGGGCGGACCCTACGAGCAGTACTTC | CASSPGGPYEQYF | NA | TRBV11-3 | NA | TRBJ2-7
TGTGCCAGCTCCGTAGCGGGAACCTACGAGCAGTACTTC | CASSVAGTYEQYF | TRBD2 | TRBV18 | NA | TRBJ2-7
TGCGCCAGCAATCCCGGATCCAACTATGGCTACACCTTC | CASNPGSNYGYTF | NA | TRBV5-1 | NA | TRBJ1-2
TGTGCCAGCTTCCAAAAAAATCAAAACACTGAAGCTTTCTTT | CASFQKNQNTEAFF | NA | TRBV5-4 | once | TRBJ1-1
TGTGCCAGCTTGGGGGGGTGGGAAAAACTGTTTTTT | CASLGGWEKLFF | NA | TRBV18 | NA | TRBJ1-4
TGTGCCAGCAGCTTAGTAATCGGGACTGATCCCTACGAGCAGTACTTC | CASSLVIGTDPYEQYF | NA | TRBV7-9 | NA | TRBJ2-7
TGTGCCATCAGTGAGAACCCTAAGGGCAGGCAGTCTGAGACCCAGTACTTC | CAISENPKGRQSETQYF | NA | TRBV10-3 | NA | TRBJ2-5
TGCGCCAGCAGCTTGCCGGCAGATACGCAGTATTTT | CASSLPADTQYF | NA | TRBV5-1 | NA | TRBJ2-3